Many counts were recorded for the clone carrying this TCR beta chain. The sample is drawn from a study of T-cell reconstitution after alpha-beta-depleted transplantation in children. The authors prepared the TCRbeta library with unique molecular identifiers. TCRdb re-called the PCR reads with MiXCR, one entry per CDR3 protein. Here the sample spans under 350,000 distinct CDR3 sequences, over 8% being singletons. The CDR3 spans 15 residues. Trimming shortened V by 3 bases and J by 3 bases, and 14 bases separated the two germline ends. Per the germline V gene, CDR1 is ENHRY and CDR2 is SYGVKD. The receptor's source is a human donor who donated a stem cell graft to a child with SCID. The chain couples TRBV10-3 to TRBJ1-2; D is possibly TRBD1 (5 bases). The sample was PBMCs from the stem cell graft donor, taken from the stem cell graft. The CDR3 region has the DNA TGTGCCATCAGTGAATGGGGGGAGCCGGACTATGGCTACACCTTC. Translating gives CAISEWGEPDYGYTF.